This T cell receptor beta chain emerged from a study of T cells in Graves' hyperthyroidism and ophthalmopathy. Findings and limits, study-wide: A model of 13 V-J features distinguished ophthalmopathy from stable hyperthyroidism.

This CDR3 has 14 amino acids. CDR1 is ENHRY and CDR2 is SYGVKD in the germline V gene. V was clipped by 6 bases and J by 2 bases; unmatched bases: 7. Amplification of TCR beta CDR3 regions was performed using RNA transcripts as template. The HTBI primer set was used in a first-round RT-PCR of the TCR CDR3. TCRdb reprocessed the multiplex PCR reads via MiXCR and lists one record per CDR3 protein. Of 640,000 or so distinct CDR3 sequences listed, about 15% are singletons. This clonotype was observed many times. Its antigen is not known. This receptor was obtained from a woman between 40 and 55 years old with Graves' ophthalmopathy. The chain uses TRBV10-3 and TRBJ2-7; 7 bases are shared with TRBD1. The sample was blood. The CDR3: CAIRGTVGTYEQYF. The CDR3 nucleotides are TGTGCCATCAGAGGGACAGTTGGGACCTACGAGCAGTACTTC.